Listed below are T cell receptor beta chains from one sample, sequenced in a study of T-cell reconstitution after alpha-beta-depleted transplantation in children. MiXCR, applied by TCRdb to the PCR reads, yields one record per CDR3 protein. Of about 980,000 distinct CDR3 sequences in the sample, roughly 31% were seen once. Source: PBMCs, mostly from graft donor cells, taken 360 days after TCRalphabeta/CD19-depleted stem cell transplant. These receptors originate from a boy less than two years old who had a stem cell transplant for SCID, so the T cells may come from the graft donor. CDR3s include the opening cysteine and the closing phenylalanine or tryptophan. The D gene is left open where the match is weak. Some rows mark clone size as missing; the rest say once, few, many or name a class of expanded clone.

TRBD1,few,TRBV7-2,TRBJ2-4,TGTGCCAGCAGCCCCGGACAGGGTAAAAACATTCAGTACTTC,CASSPGQGKNIQYF
TRBD2,.,TRBV11-2,TRBJ2-1,TGTGCCAGCAGCCAAACCCTAGCGGGGGGTAATGAGCAGTTCTTC,CASSQTLAGGNEQFF
.,.,TRBV24-1,TRBJ2-2,TGTGCCACCAGTGACCGGACAGGGAGGGCCGGGGAGCTGTTTTTT,CATSDRTGRAGELFF
.,.,TRBV19,TRBJ2-5,TGTGCCAGTAGTGGATCTACTCTCGCGGGAGAGACCCAGTACTTC,CASSGSTLAGETQYF
.,few,TRBV5-1,TRBJ2-7,TGCGCCAGCAGCTTTGAGACATCTTTGGGCGAGCAGTACTTC,CASSFETSLGEQYF
TRBD2,many,TRBV30,TRBJ2-2,TGTGCCTGGAGTCGGCTAGCGGACACCGGGGAGCTGTTTTTT,CAWSRLADTGELFF
.,few,TRBV7-3,TRBJ2-3,TGTGCCAGCAGCACCCTAGGGGGAGATACGCAGTATTTT,CASSTLGGDTQYF
.,few,TRBV20-1,TRBJ1-2,TGCAGTGCTAGAGAGGCGACAGGTGCTAACTATGGCTACACCTTC,CSAREATGANYGYTF
TRBD1,few,TRBV12-3/TRBV12-4,TRBJ2-7,TGTGCCAGCACCCCTGGGACAGGGAAGTACTACGAGCAGTACTTC,CASTPGTGKYYEQYF
TRBD1,.,TRBV5-1,TRBJ2-1,TGCGCCAGCAGCTTCTACGGGACAGGGAGATATTATGAGCAGTTCTTC,CASSFYGTGRYYEQFF
.,.,TRBV6-5,TRBJ1-2,TGTGCCAGCAGCCCAGGGACGGACGGTAGCTATGGCTACACCTTC,CASSPGTDGSYGYTF
.,.,TRBV5-6,TRBJ1-5,TGTGCCAGCAGCGTGCGGGGGGCCGGCAATCAGCCCCAGCATTTT,CASSVRGAGNQPQHF
.,few,TRBV19,TRBJ2-3,TGTGCCACCCGGGCCGGCGGACGCCCTAGCACAGATACGCAGTATTTT,CATRAGGRPSTDTQYF
TRBD1,few,TRBV12-3/TRBV12-4,TRBJ1-1,TGTGCCAGCAGGGGGGACAGGGGCAACACTGAAGCTTTCTTT,CASRGDRGNTEAFF
.,many,TRBV27,TRBJ2-3,TGTGCCAGCAGCTTAGCTAGCCCAGATACGCAGTATTTT,CASSLASPDTQYF
.,.,TRBV18,TRBJ2-2,TGTGCCAGCTCACTCCAAACTAACACCGGGGAGCTGTTTTTT,CASSLQTNTGELFF
.,.,TRBV20-1,TRBJ1-4,TGCAGTGCTAGAGATCTGGGGTGGAGCTATAATGAAAAACTGTTTTTT,CSARDLGWSYNEKLFF
TRBD1,few,TRBV7-9,TRBJ1-1,TGTGCCAGCAGCTTATCCTCCGGGACAGGAAACACTGAAGCTTTCTTT,CASSLSSGTGNTEAFF
TRBD2,few,TRBV11-2,TRBJ2-1,TGTGCCAGCAGCTTAGAAGCGGGGGCTAGCTCCTACAATGAGCAGTTCTTC,CASSLEAGASSYNEQFF
TRBD1,.,TRBV15,TRBJ2-7,TGTGCCACCAGCAAACGACAGGGCCACGAGCAGTACTTC,CATSKRQGHEQYF
.,.,TRBV21-1,TRBJ1-1,TGTGCCAGCAGCAAGATTCAAGCGACGTTCACTGAAGCTTTCTTT,CASSKIQATFTEAFF
TRBD1,.,TRBV12-3/TRBV12-4,TRBJ2-5,TGTGCCAGCAGTCGTTCGACAGGGCCCCCAGGGACCCAGTACTTC,CASSRSTGPPGTQYF
.,few,TRBV6-2/TRBV6-3,TRBJ2-6,TGTGCCAGCAGTCCCCTATCTGGGTCCTACGTCCTGACTTTC,CASSPLSGSYVLTF
.,.,TRBV5-1,TRBJ2-7,TGCGCCAGCAGCTTGGTGGACAAGCAGTACTTC,CASSLVDKQYF
.,few,TRBV29-1,TRBJ2-3,TGCAGCGGACGGAGGGCAGATACGCAGTATTTT,CSGRRADTQYF
.,few,TRBV4-1,TRBJ2-1,TGCGCCAGCAGCCCACCCAGTGCGAAGCAGTTCTTC,CASSPPSAKQFF
.,.,TRBV7-9,TRBJ2-3,TGTGCCAGCAGCCCGAATCGGGGGGCAAGCCCAGATACGCAGTATTTT,CASSPNRGASPDTQYF
TRBD2,few,TRBV25-1,TRBJ2-1,TGTGCCAGCACAGAGGGAGGGTCTGAGCAGTTCTTC,CASTEGGSEQFF
.,.,TRBV7-2,TRBJ1-1,TGTGCCAGCAGCTTAGTTATGGGACGGCCGAACACTGAAGCTTTCTTT,CASSLVMGRPNTEAFF
.,few,TRBV15,TRBJ2-7,TGTGCCACCAGCAGAGATCAGCTGGGGACGTCCTACGAGCAGTACTTC,CATSRDQLGTSYEQYF
.,few,TRBV7-9,TRBJ2-4,TGTGCCAGCAGCCGTTCGTGGGCTACCTCCGGCAAAAACATTCAGTACTTC,CASSRSWATSGKNIQYF
.,.,TRBV9,TRBJ1-1,TGTGCCAGCAGCGTAGATCGGCAGGTCACTGAAGCTTTCTTT,CASSVDRQVTEAFF
.,.,TRBV6-5,TRBJ2-2,TGTGCCAGCAGTTACGAGACACTGAAAGGCACCGGGGAGCTGTTTTTT,CASSYETLKGTGELFF
.,few,TRBV6-1,TRBJ2-1,TGTGCCAGCAGGGGGAAGGGGGGGGGTTCCAATGAGCAGTTCTTC,CASRGKGGGSNEQFF
TRBD1,.,TRBV12-3/TRBV12-4,TRBJ2-4,TGTGCCAGCAGTTACGGACAGGGGGCCGCAAACATTCAGTACTTC,CASSYGQGAANIQYF
.,few,TRBV10-3,TRBJ2-3,TGTGCCACCCGGGACAACACAGATACGCAGTATTTT,CATRDNTDTQYF
.,.,TRBV27,TRBJ2-1,TGTGCCAGCAGTTTCGCCGGGGGACCTTATGCACTCTCCTACAATGAGCAGTTCTTC,CASSFAGGPYALSYNEQFF
.,few,TRBV12-3/TRBV12-4,TRBJ1-5,TGTGCCAGCAATAAAGGGAGGGGGGGTGGCAATCAGCCCCAGCATTTT,CASNKGRGGGNQPQHF
.,.,TRBV7-3,TRBJ1-1,TGTGCCAGCAGCCAACATGGTTTGGGGAACACTGAAGCTTTCTTT,CASSQHGLGNTEAFF
TRBD1,.,TRBV5-6,TRBJ2-7,TGTGCCAGCAGCCGGGACAGGGCGCACTACGAGCAGTACTTC,CASSRDRAHYEQYF
.,few,TRBV5-1,TRBJ2-5,TGCGCCAGCCGGCGGCAGTTGACTCAAGAGACCCAGTACTTC,CASRRQLTQETQYF
.,.,TRBV2,TRBJ2-7,TGTGCCAGCAGTGAAGCGCTGATAGGGGCAACCTCCTACGAGCAGTACTTC,CASSEALIGATSYEQYF
.,few,TRBV20-1,TRBJ1-1,TGCAGTGCTAGAGACCCTGGCACTGAAGCTTTCTTT,CSARDPGTEAFF
.,few,TRBV7-8,TRBJ2-3,TGTGCCAGCAGCTTACGTCGCCAAGGCACAGATACGCAGTATTTT,CASSLRRQGTDTQYF